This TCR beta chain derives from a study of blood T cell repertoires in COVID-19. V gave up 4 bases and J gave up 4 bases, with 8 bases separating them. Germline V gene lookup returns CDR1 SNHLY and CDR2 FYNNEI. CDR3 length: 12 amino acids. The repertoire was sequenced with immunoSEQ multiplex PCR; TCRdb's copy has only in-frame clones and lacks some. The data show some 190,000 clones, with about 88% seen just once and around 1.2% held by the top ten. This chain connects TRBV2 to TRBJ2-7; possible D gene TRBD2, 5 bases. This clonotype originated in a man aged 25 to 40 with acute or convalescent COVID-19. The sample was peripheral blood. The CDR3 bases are TGTGCCAGCAGTGTAGAGGGATACGAGCAGTACTTC. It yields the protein CASSVEGYEQYF.